These T cell receptor beta chains were read from a single sample in a study of naive and memory T cell subsets. TCRdb called the UMI-ligation and nested PCR reads again in MiXCR, with one record for every CDR3 protein. The repertoire holds over 13,000 distinct CDR3 sequences, 4.5% to 6.5% seen once, with roughly 8% in the top ten. Here the sequenced sample was skin, taken from a tuberculin skin test site. Source of these receptors: an adult in good health. Both conserved end residues are part of each CDR3. D genes are given only for firm matches. The size of a clone is reported for some rows only, either as once, few or many, or as a class for expanded clones.

J gene: TRBJ1-1; V gene: TRBV6-2/TRBV6-3; D gene: TRBD1; clone size: .; CDR3 DNA: TGTGCCAGCAGGACGGGACAGGTCCATCCCACTGAAGCTTTCTTT; CDR3 protein: CASRTGQVHPTEAFF
J gene: TRBJ2-3; V gene: TRBV20-1; D gene: .; clone size: medium-sized; CDR3 DNA: TGCAGTGCCCCGGGCCCCAGGGTATGGGTAGGTACGCAGTATTTT; CDR3 protein: CSAPGPRVWVGTQYF
J gene: TRBJ2-7; V gene: TRBV4-3; D gene: .; clone size: medium-sized; CDR3 DNA: TGCGCCAGCAGCCAAGATCGGGGGTACGAGCAGTACTTC; CDR3 protein: CASSQDRGYEQYF
J gene: TRBJ2-2; V gene: TRBV6-2/TRBV6-3; D gene: .; clone size: medium-sized; CDR3 DNA: TGTGCCAGCAGAAGGAACACCGGGGAGCTGTTTTTT; CDR3 protein: CASRRNTGELFF
J gene: TRBJ2-2; V gene: TRBV6-1; D gene: .; clone size: many; CDR3 DNA: TGTGCCAGCAGAAACCCCGGGACGGTCCCCGGGGAGCTGTTTTTT; CDR3 protein: CASRNPGTVPGELFF
J gene: TRBJ2-1; V gene: TRBV5-6; D gene: .; clone size: many; CDR3 DNA: TGTGCCAGCGAAGATGTAGCTTCTGAGCAGTTCTTC; CDR3 protein: CASEDVASEQFF
J gene: TRBJ2-5; V gene: TRBV28; D gene: .; clone size: many; CDR3 DNA: TGTGCCAGCAGTCACTTCCGGGGAGAGACCCAGTACTTC; CDR3 protein: CASSHFRGETQYF
J gene: TRBJ2-5; V gene: TRBV11-1; D gene: .; clone size: many; CDR3 DNA: TGTGCCAGCAGCCGTAGCGGCCAAGAGACCCAGTACTTC; CDR3 protein: CASSRSGQETQYF
J gene: TRBJ1-2; V gene: TRBV7-9; D gene: .; clone size: many; CDR3 DNA: TGTGCCAGCAGGTCCCCAGCTAACTATGGCTACACCTTC; CDR3 protein: CASRSPANYGYTF
J gene: TRBJ2-4; V gene: TRBV5-4; D gene: TRBD1; clone size: many; CDR3 DNA: TGTGCCAGCAGCTCGAGACAGGGGATGGACATTCAGTACTTC; CDR3 protein: CASSSRQGMDIQYF
J gene: TRBJ2-2; V gene: TRBV7-2; D gene: TRBD2; clone size: many; CDR3 DNA: TGTGCCACCCATCGGCGGGGGGGCCCTATGGCCGGGGAGCTGTTTTTT; CDR3 protein: CATHRRGGPMAGELFF
J gene: TRBJ1-1; V gene: TRBV6-2/TRBV6-3; D gene: .; clone size: many; CDR3 DNA: TGTGCCAGCAACTCGCCAGTTGGGACAAACACTGAAGCTTTCTTT; CDR3 protein: CASNSPVGTNTEAFF
J gene: TRBJ1-5; V gene: TRBV6-2/TRBV6-3; D gene: TRBD1; clone size: many; CDR3 DNA: TGTGCCAGCAGCTTGCGGGACAGCCGAAATAGCAATCAGCCCCAGCATTTT; CDR3 protein: CASSLRDSRNSNQPQHF
J gene: TRBJ2-2; V gene: TRBV4-2; D gene: TRBD2; clone size: .; CDR3 DNA: TGTGCCAGCAGCCAACAGACTAGCGGGGATAACACCGGGGAGCTGTTTTTT; CDR3 protein: CASSQQTSGDNTGELFF
J gene: TRBJ1-2; V gene: TRBV16; D gene: .; clone size: many; CDR3 DNA: TGTGCCAGCAGCCTTGCAAACAGGGCCTTCTATGGCTACACCTTC; CDR3 protein: CASSLANRAFYGYTF
J gene: TRBJ2-2; V gene: TRBV12-3/TRBV12-4; D gene: .; clone size: medium-sized; CDR3 DNA: TGTGCCAGCAGCCTTATTCCCGTTGTGGGCGGGACATACACCGGGGAGCTGTTTTTT; CDR3 protein: CASSLIPVVGGTYTGELFF
J gene: TRBJ2-1; V gene: TRBV29-1; D gene: .; clone size: many; CDR3 DNA: TGCAGCGTGAGAGGGCAGACTAATGAGCAGTTCTTC; CDR3 protein: CSVRGQTNEQFF
J gene: TRBJ2-3; V gene: TRBV7-2; D gene: TRBD2; clone size: many; CDR3 DNA: TGTGCCAGCAGCTCCCGGGCTAGCGGGGGGGGAGATACGCAGTATTTT; CDR3 protein: CASSSRASGGGDTQYF
J gene: TRBJ2-2; V gene: TRBV9; D gene: TRBD2; clone size: medium-sized; CDR3 DNA: TGTGCCAGCAGCGCAGAAACGGGGGGCACCGGGGAGCTGTTTTTT; CDR3 protein: CASSAETGGTGELFF
J gene: TRBJ2-7; V gene: TRBV7-7; D gene: .; clone size: .; CDR3 DNA: TGTGCTAGCAGCTTGGGATCGGGGTATGGTTACGAGCAGTACTTC; CDR3 protein: CASSLGSGYGYEQYF
J gene: TRBJ1-3; V gene: TRBV15; D gene: TRBD1; clone size: few; CDR3 DNA: TGTGCCACCAGGGACAGGGGCACTCGGAACACCATATATTTT; CDR3 protein: CATRDRGTRNTIYF
J gene: TRBJ1-2; V gene: TRBV12-3/TRBV12-4; D gene: .; clone size: medium-sized; CDR3 DNA: TGTGCCAGCAGTCCCTCCCGGGAAACCTATGGCTACACCTTC; CDR3 protein: CASSPSRETYGYTF
J gene: TRBJ2-3; V gene: TRBV11-2; D gene: TRBD2; clone size: many; CDR3 DNA: TGTGCCAGCAGCTTTTTAGCGGGGGGCACAGATACGCAGTATTTT; CDR3 protein: CASSFLAGGTDTQYF
J gene: TRBJ1-6; V gene: TRBV27; D gene: .; clone size: many; CDR3 DNA: TGTGCCAGCAGTTACGCCGGGGGGGGCCTTAATTCACCCCTCCACTTT; CDR3 protein: CASSYAGGGLNSPLHF
J gene: TRBJ1-5; V gene: TRBV20-1; D gene: .; clone size: many; CDR3 DNA: TGCAGTGCTAGAGATTTTAGACACTTTAGCAATCAGCCCCAGCATTTT; CDR3 protein: CSARDFRHFSNQPQHF
J gene: TRBJ2-1; V gene: TRBV7-2; D gene: .; clone size: .; CDR3 DNA: TGTGCCAGCAGCCGCGAGAGGACCGGGGAGCAGTTCTTC; CDR3 protein: CASSRERTGEQFF
J gene: TRBJ2-5; V gene: TRBV2; D gene: TRBD2; clone size: many; CDR3 DNA: TGTGCCAGCAGTGGGGCTAGCGGGGCCCAAGAGACCCAGTACTTC; CDR3 protein: CASSGASGAQETQYF
J gene: TRBJ1-5; V gene: TRBV4-1; D gene: .; clone size: many; CDR3 DNA: TGCGCCAGCAGCCAAGCAGGTCAGCCCCAGCATTTT; CDR3 protein: CASSQAGQPQHF
J gene: TRBJ1-5; V gene: TRBV4-3; D gene: .; clone size: many; CDR3 DNA: TGCGCCAGCAGCCAATCGGTGGAACAGCCCCAGCATTTT; CDR3 protein: CASSQSVEQPQHF
J gene: TRBJ1-5; V gene: TRBV12-3/TRBV12-4; D gene: .; clone size: many; CDR3 DNA: TGTGCCAGCAGTTTGAGCCAGGGTGGGGGGCAGCCCCAGCATTTT; CDR3 protein: CASSLSQGGGQPQHF
J gene: TRBJ2-2; V gene: TRBV5-1; D gene: .; clone size: many; CDR3 DNA: TGCGCCAGCAGCGTTTTTCCTAGTACCGACACCGGGGAGCTGTTTTTT; CDR3 protein: CASSVFPSTDTGELFF
J gene: TRBJ2-7; V gene: TRBV5-1; D gene: .; clone size: many; CDR3 DNA: TGCGCCAGCAGCTTGGTTTACTCCTACGAGCAGTACTTC; CDR3 protein: CASSLVYSYEQYF
J gene: TRBJ2-3; V gene: TRBV6-2/TRBV6-3; D gene: .; clone size: many; CDR3 DNA: TGTGCCAGCCGGGGAGGCGGCACAGATACGCAGTATTTT; CDR3 protein: CASRGGGTDTQYF
J gene: TRBJ1-6; V gene: TRBV20-1; D gene: .; clone size: .; CDR3 DNA: TGCAGTGCTAGCCCGGGGGGTACCCCAGGGCTCCACTTT; CDR3 protein: CSASPGGTPGLHF
J gene: TRBJ2-1; V gene: TRBV28; D gene: .; clone size: medium-sized; CDR3 DNA: TGTGCCAGCAGTTTACCCCCGCTTGGGGAGAATGAGCAGTTCTTC; CDR3 protein: CASSLPPLGENEQFF
J gene: TRBJ2-2; V gene: TRBV5-1; D gene: TRBD1; clone size: many; CDR3 DNA: TGCGCCAGCAGTTTCCGGACAGGAGTCCCAGAGCTGTTTTTT; CDR3 protein: CASSFRTGVPELFF
J gene: TRBJ1-6; V gene: TRBV6-2/TRBV6-3; D gene: .; clone size: many; CDR3 DNA: TGTGCCAGCAGTTACTATGCCGCCTCCCCCCTCCACTTT; CDR3 protein: CASSYYAASPLHF
J gene: TRBJ2-5; V gene: TRBV7-3; D gene: TRBD2; clone size: medium-sized; CDR3 DNA: TGTGCCAGCAGCTTAAGGGAGGGTGAGACCCAGTACTTC; CDR3 protein: CASSLREGETQYF
J gene: TRBJ2-7; V gene: TRBV6-5; D gene: .; clone size: many; CDR3 DNA: TGTGCCAGCAGTTACTCTTCCGCCAGGGCCCACGAGCAGTACTTC; CDR3 protein: CASSYSSARAHEQYF
J gene: TRBJ1-2; V gene: TRBV12-3/TRBV12-4; D gene: .; clone size: .; CDR3 DNA: TGTGCCAGCAGTACTACAGGGAACTATGGCTACACCTTC; CDR3 protein: CASSTTGNYGYTF
J gene: TRBJ2-3; V gene: TRBV7-2; D gene: TRBD2; clone size: many; CDR3 DNA: TGTGCCAGCAGCTCGAGGGCGGGGGATTGGACAGATACGCAGTATTTT; CDR3 protein: CASSSRAGDWTDTQYF
J gene: TRBJ1-3; V gene: TRBV29-1; D gene: .; clone size: medium-sized; CDR3 DNA: TGCAGCGTTGAGACGGCTGGAAACACCATATATTTT; CDR3 protein: CSVETAGNTIYF
J gene: TRBJ2-5; V gene: TRBV5-1; D gene: .; clone size: many; CDR3 DNA: TGCGCCAGCGGGGGAACAATCCTTTACAAAGAGACCCAGTACTTC; CDR3 protein: CASGGTILYKETQYF
J gene: TRBJ2-5; V gene: TRBV6-6; D gene: TRBD2; clone size: medium-sized; CDR3 DNA: TGTGCCAGCAGTTACGGGTCTAGCGGGGGCCAAGAGACCCAGTACTTC; CDR3 protein: CASSYGSSGGQETQYF
J gene: TRBJ2-3; V gene: TRBV20-1; D gene: TRBD2; clone size: medium-sized; CDR3 DNA: TGCAGTGCTAGAGATCGTTTAGCGGGTTACACAGATACGCAGTATTTT; CDR3 protein: CSARDRLAGYTDTQYF
J gene: TRBJ2-1; V gene: TRBV19; D gene: .; clone size: many; CDR3 DNA: TGTGCCGCCCGCCGGGACGGTCACAATGAGCAGTTCTTC; CDR3 protein: CAARRDGHNEQFF
J gene: TRBJ2-1; V gene: TRBV20-1; D gene: .; clone size: many; CDR3 DNA: TGCAGTGCTAGAGATTTAGGCGGGTCCTACAATGAGCAGTTCTTC; CDR3 protein: CSARDLGGSYNEQFF
J gene: TRBJ2-1; V gene: TRBV3-1; D gene: TRBD2; clone size: many; CDR3 DNA: TGTGCCAGCAGCCATGATACTAGCGGGGCGTTCTTC; CDR3 protein: CASSHDTSGAFF
J gene: TRBJ2-2; V gene: TRBV2; D gene: TRBD2; clone size: many; CDR3 DNA: TGTGCCAGCAGTTGGACTAGCGGGGGGGAGGTCGGGGAGCTGTTTTTT; CDR3 protein: CASSWTSGGEVGELFF
J gene: TRBJ2-7; V gene: TRBV20-1; D gene: .; clone size: medium-sized; CDR3 DNA: TGCAGTGCTGGTCGTTTGGACGAGCAGTACTTC; CDR3 protein: CSAGRLDEQYF
J gene: TRBJ2-1; V gene: TRBV4-2; D gene: TRBD2; clone size: many; CDR3 DNA: TGTGCCAGCAGCCCCCGTAGCGGGGGGCATGAGCAGTTCTTC; CDR3 protein: CASSPRSGGHEQFF
J gene: TRBJ1-1; V gene: TRBV7-3; D gene: .; clone size: .; CDR3 DNA: TGTGCCAGCAGCTTAAGAGGGAACACTGAAGCTTTCTTT; CDR3 protein: CASSLRGNTEAFF
J gene: TRBJ1-5; V gene: TRBV20-1; D gene: .; clone size: many; CDR3 DNA: TGCAGTGCTAGACTACAGGGAGAAGGGCACAATCAGCCCCAGCATTTT; CDR3 protein: CSARLQGEGHNQPQHF
J gene: TRBJ2-7; V gene: TRBV20-1; D gene: .; clone size: many; CDR3 DNA: TGCAGTGCTAGTGTGGGAGGACGGGGTCTTTTCTCCTACGAGCAGTACTTC; CDR3 protein: CSASVGGRGLFSYEQYF
J gene: TRBJ1-5; V gene: TRBV20-1; D gene: .; clone size: many; CDR3 DNA: TGCAGTGCTCGGAAGACGGTTAGCAATCAGCCCCAGCATTTT; CDR3 protein: CSARKTVSNQPQHF
J gene: TRBJ2-3; V gene: TRBV20-1; D gene: TRBD1; clone size: many; CDR3 DNA: TGCAGTGCTAGAAAGACAGGGCAAAATACGCAGTATTTT; CDR3 protein: CSARKTGQNTQYF
J gene: TRBJ2-3; V gene: TRBV7-2; D gene: TRBD2; clone size: many; CDR3 DNA: TGTGCCAGCAAGCGGGGGGCCACAGATACGCAGTATTTT; CDR3 protein: CASKRGATDTQYF
J gene: TRBJ2-3; V gene: TRBV7-2; D gene: TRBD2; clone size: many; CDR3 DNA: TGTGCCAGCAGCTCCGCCCAAAAGCGGGGGTGGACAGATACGCAGTATTTT; CDR3 protein: CASSSAQKRGWTDTQYF